These T cell receptor beta chains were read from a single sample in a study of T cell responses to AZD1222 COVID-19 vaccine. Profiling relied on immunoSEQ multiplex PCR, and the TCRdb table lists in-frame clones only, not all of them. The sample lists some 120,000 clones, around 93% occurring once. Sequenced here: peripheral blood, sampled 28 days after the second AZD1222 dose. These receptors were collected from an adult who received the AZD1222 COVID-19 vaccine. The CDR3 runs from the conserved cysteine through the conserved F or W. D genes are given only for firm matches. Size is stated for part of the rows, as once, few or many counts, or as a class when the clone is expanded.

d_gene	abundance	j_gene	v_gene	CDR3nt	CDR3aa
NA	once	TRBJ1-2	TRBV6-5	TGTGCCAGCAGAATGATCCAGGCAAACTATGGCTACACCTTC	CASRMIQANYGYTF
TRBD1	once	TRBJ1-4	TRBV27	TGTGCCAGCAGTTTCACAGGGGGCGCCCCGGAAAAACTGTTTTTT	CASSFTGGAPEKLFF
TRBD2	NA	TRBJ2-7	TRBV6-5	TGTGCCAGCAGGGCCCTAGCCGGGGGGGCAACCGAGCAGTACTTC	CASRALAGGATEQYF
NA	NA	TRBJ2-5	TRBV18	TGTGCCAGCTCACCACGGGCTAGTAGCCGCTCGGGAGAGACCCAGTACTTC	CASSPRASSRSGETQYF
TRBD1	NA	TRBJ2-5	TRBV6-5	TGTGCCAGCACCCGAGGGGGCTCAGAGACCCAGTACTTC	CASTRGGSETQYF
TRBD2	NA	TRBJ2-3	TRBV11-3	TGTGCCAGCAGCTTACTCCGACTAGCGGGGGGACCTAGCACAGATACGCAGTATTTT	CASSLLRLAGGPSTDTQYF
NA	NA	TRBJ1-3	TRBV29-1	TGCAGCGTTGAAGATCCCCAGGCTCCTGGAAACACCATATATTTT	CSVEDPQAPGNTIYF
TRBD1	NA	TRBJ2-1	TRBV19	TGTGCCAGTAGTGGGGCAGGGGGCACCTACAATGAGCAGTTCTTC	CASSGAGGTYNEQFF
NA	NA	TRBJ1-3	TRBV11-2	TGTGCCAGCAGCCGGTCGGGGGAGACCATATATTTT	CASSRSGETIYF
NA	NA	TRBJ2-1	TRBV24-1	TGTGCCGTCGGGGACTTAGGGATGGGGAATGAGCAGTTCTTC	CAVGDLGMGNEQFF
NA	NA	TRBJ1-1	TRBV25-1	TGTGCCAGCAGTGCGAGGACTCGGGCTTTCTTT	CASSARTRAFF